This T cell receptor (beta chain) was sequenced for a study of blood T cells in healthy people across ages. A second PCR, run for roughly 7 to 12 cycles, used a sample-barcoded 5' primer plus a J-beta primer mix. All samples yielded 2.5 million or more CDR3-containing paired-end reads. MiXCR, run by TCRdb on the 5' RACE reads, gives a single entry per CDR3 protein. The sample carries roughly 700,000 distinct CDR3 sequences, just under 25% recorded once. Germline loops: CDR1 LGHNA, CDR2 YNFKEQ. This CDR3 is 16 amino acids long. A further study also used this sample, focusing on T cells of mothers and their children.

This sequence was found in a boy aged 5 to 17 in good health. The chain combines TRBV4-2 with TRBJ2-5; the match to TRBD2 covers 14 bases. Near its end, the DNA agrees better with TRBJ2-1, so the J call may be wrong. Sequences were obtained from blood. For the CDR3, the DNA is TGTGCCAGCAGCCTGAGCGGGACTAGCGGGAGAAATGAGCAGTTCTTC. Its protein is CASSLSGTSGRNEQFF.